The clone carrying this T cell receptor beta chain showed up many times. Synthesis of TCR beta cDNA was carried out from about 540 ng total RNA with a constant-region primer. The TCR beta library was amplified through three nested multiplex PCR rounds in a modified ARM-PCR procedure. Two initial PCR rounds of about 11 cycles each paired TRBV1-TRBV30 forward primers with a C-beta reverse primer. TCRdb re-called the multiplex PCR reads through MiXCR, storing one row per CDR3 protein. The sample yields some 32,000 distinct CDR3 sequences, 76% seen once. The sample comes from a study of tumor-infiltrating lymphocytes in primary liver carcinoma. Study-level information: The patient group consisted of men and women aged 30 to 69 years.

Co-extraction of RNA and DNA was performed on roughly 17-32 mg of unsorted bulk tissue. The study enrolled treatment-naive patients with chronic HBV infection. The germline V and J ends were trimmed by 2 bases and 0 bases, with 8 bases remaining between them. The V gene's germline CDR1 is LGHNA and CDR2 YSLEER. This CDR3 region has 15 residues. The material sequenced was liver tumor tissue from sampling region 5. The subset denotes: tumor region T5, tumor centre. V gene TRBV4-3 combines with J gene TRBJ1-3; unclear D gene. The receptor's source is a man in his forties with primary liver carcinoma and hepatitis B virus infection. Here the CDR3 DNA reads TGCGCCAGCAGCCAAAACTCGAACTCTGGAAACACCATATATTTT. Amino acid sequence: CASSQNSNSGNTIYF.